These 32 T cell receptor beta chains came from one sample sequenced in a study of blood T cell repertoires in COVID-19. Generated by immunoSEQ multiplex PCR, the TCRdb table keeps only in-frame clones and is missing some. The sample holds a few hundred thousand clones, about 90% seen once. The sample consisted of PBMCs or T cells enriched from blood (not recorded which). The receptors were gathered from a young man who had recovered from COVID-19.

The chain's CDR3 is CASSLGEFRSTDTQYF. The CDR3 DNA is TGTGCCAGCAGCTTGGGGGAGTTCAGATCCACAGATACGCAGTATTTT. The chain has TRBV5-8 and TRBJ2-3, with D possibly matching TRBD2 (5 bases). The ends were cut back, 0 bases at V and 2 bases at J, with 13 bases in the middle. Looked up from germline, CDR1 is SGHTS and CDR2 is YDEGEE. The CDR3 runs 16 residues.

This rearrangement joins TRBV5-1 to TRBJ1-4; possibly TRBD1 for D (5 bases). The CDR3 sequence is 14 residues long. Trimming pared 3 bases from V and 5 bases from J, leaving 11 bases between. The germline gives CDR1 SGHRS, CDR2 YFSETQ. The CDR3 loop is CASSSGGENEKLFF. The CDR3, as DNA: TGCGCCAGCAGCTCCGGGGGGGAAAATGAAAAACTGTTTTTT.

The chain couples TRBV9 to TRBJ2-3, with D possibly being TRBD2 (6 bases). V gave up 4 bases and J gave up 6 bases, with 15 bases separating them. CDR3 length: 14 amino acids. CDR1 is SGDLS and CDR2 is YYNGEE in the germline V gene. In nucleotides, the CDR3 is TGTGCCAGCAGCCAGGAGGGCCTCGAGGATACGCAGTATTTT. Encoded protein: CASSQEGLEDTQYF.

This chain joins TRBV2 and TRBJ1-6, with 9 bases that match TRBD1. The CDR3 runs to 13 residues. Germline V lookup: CDR1 SNHLY, CDR2 FYNNEI. The junction had 2 bases not matched to a gene; V was cut back by 8 bases and J by 6 bases. CDR3 sequence (DNA): TGTGCCAGCTGGGACAGGGTTAATTCACCCCTCCACTTT. Translating it yields CASWDRVNSPLHF.

The V gene is TRBV30, the J gene TRBJ1-1; D might be TRBD1 (6 bases). With 4 bases removed from V and 6 bases from J, the gap between germline ends came to 15 bases. There are 13 residues in the CDR3. The V gene's germline CDR1 is GTSNPN and CDR2 SVGIG (reference sequence). CDR3 in amino acids: CAWTVTGGSEAFF. The CDR3 coding sequence is TGTGCCTGGACTGTTACGGGGGGCTCTGAAGCTTTCTTT.

The chain joins TRBV27 to TRBJ1-6; 10 positions agree with TRBD1. V shed 0 bases, J shed 6 bases, and the junction held 2 bases outside the gene matches. CDR3 length: 16 residues. Germline-derived CDR1 and CDR2 are MNHEY and SMNVEV (reference sequence). The CDR3 loop reads CASSLSTGGFNSPLHF. CDR3 nucleotide sequence: TGTGCCAGCAGTTTATCGACAGGGGGCTTTAATTCACCCCTCCACTTT.

The chain employs TRBV7-3 and TRBJ1-6; D may be TRBD1 (5 bases). With 5 bases removed from V and 10 bases from J, the gap between germline ends came to 18 bases. This CDR3 is 15 amino acids long. The germline V gene has CDR1 SGHTA and CDR2 FQGTGA. The chain's CDR3 is CASSMGNPGYSPLHF. The CDR3 DNA sequence: TGTGCCAGCAGCATGGGGAACCCAGGGTACTCACCCCTCCACTTT.

The chain recombines TRBV5-1 with TRBJ1-2; the D is unclear. The V gene's germline CDR1 is SGHRS and CDR2 YFSETQ. Between the trimmed V and J ends, which lost 0 bases and 7 bases, there was a span of 13 bases. This CDR3 spans 14 amino acids. Here the CDR3 reads CASSLDRQTRGYTF. The CDR3 region has the DNA TGCGCCAGCAGCTTGGATCGACAAACGCGTGGCTACACCTTC.

V is TRBV28 and J is TRBJ1-1; D perhaps matches TRBD1 (5 bases). This CDR3 comprises 11 residues. CDR1 MDHEN and CDR2 SYDVKM come from the germline V gene. V lost 5 bases, J lost 8 bases, and 9 bases lay in between. The CDR3 is CASSPQGEAFF. CDR3 in DNA: TGTGCCAGCAGTCCCCAGGGAGAAGCTTTCTTT.

J is TRBJ2-1 and V is TRBV6-1; the D gene is possibly TRBD1 (6 bases). The germline V and J ends were trimmed by 1 base and 0 bases, with 13 bases remaining between them. Germline CDR1 reads MNHNS; CDR2 reads SASEGT. The CDR3 sequence is 17 residues long. CDR3 DNA: TGTGCCAGCAGTGAAGAGGTGATGGACAGCTCCTACAATGAGCAGTTCTTC. The encoded protein is CASSEEVMDSSYNEQFF.

The chain employs TRBV4-1 and TRBJ1-6; D ambiguous. The CDR3 is made up of 15 amino acids. Germline lookup yields CDR1 MGHRA and CDR2 YSYEKL. Trimming cost V 3 bases and J 9 bases, with 15 bases left between them. CDR3 nucleotides: TGCGCCAGCAGCCACTCTCGGGATCTGAGTTCACCCCTCCACTTT. Translating gives CASSHSRDLSSPLHF.

CDR3 protein: CAIIDLDRAHGYTF. DNA for the CDR3: TGTGCCATCATAGATCTGGACAGGGCTCATGGCTACACCTTC. The chain joins TRBV10-3 to TRBJ1-2, with 8 bases identical to TRBD1. The V and J ends lost 7 bases and 6 bases, in that order; junction bases with no gene match: 10. CDR3 length: 14 amino acids. Germline assignment: CDR1 ENHRY and CDR2 SYGVKD.

This clone has just one count. CDR3 nucleotides: TGTGCCAGCAGTCCCGGGACTAGCGGGACCTTGGTGACCCAGTACTTC. Translated, it gives CASSPGTSGTLVTQYF. The chain joins TRBV27 to TRBJ2-5; 13 positions agree with TRBD2. The CDR3 covers 16 residues. Germline V gene data show CDR1 as MNHEY and CDR2 as SMNVEV (reference sequence). V was pared by 5 bases and J by 7 bases, with 10 bases of the junction left unmatched.

The V gene is TRBV10-3, the J gene TRBJ1-1; D gene unclear. Germline-derived CDR1 and CDR2 are ENHRY and SYGVKD. The CDR3 sequence is 13 residues long. With 7 bases removed from V and 3 bases from J, the gap between germline ends came to 12 bases. The CDR3 is CAIKGPGDTEAFF. The CDR3 DNA reads as TGTGCCATCAAAGGCCCCGGGGACACTGAAGCTTTCTTT.

This chain uses TRBV27 with TRBJ2-7; the match to TRBD1 covers 8 bases. This CDR3 is built from 14 residues. Unmatched junction bases numbered 4, after V lost 3 bases and J lost 3 bases. The V gene's germline CDR1 is MNHEY and CDR2 SMNVEV (reference sequence). This chain's CDR3 is CASSLDREFYEQYF. Here the CDR3 DNA reads TGTGCCAGCAGTTTGGACAGGGAATTCTACGAGCAGTACTTC.

This clone was observed a few times. The chain couples TRBV4-1 to TRBJ1-2, with D hard to call. The ends were cut back, 2 bases at V and 4 bases at J, with 14 bases in the middle. This CDR3 region has 15 residues. Germline V gene data show CDR1 as MGHRA and CDR2 as YSYEKL. CDR3 nucleotide sequence: TGCGCCAGCAGCCAACCCCACGAGGGTATCTATGGCTACACCTTC. Its protein is CASSQPHEGIYGYTF.

V and J are TRBV7-8 and TRBJ2-7, with TRBD2 identical over 11 bases. This CDR3 has 16 amino acids. CDR1 SGHVS and CDR2 FQNEAQ come from the germline V gene. The V segment lost 5 bases and the J segment 3 bases; nucleotides outside the gene matches: 9. The CDR3 protein is CASSPRTSGLIYEQYF. Here the CDR3 DNA reads TGTGCCAGCAGCCCCAGGACTAGCGGGTTGATCTACGAGCAGTACTTC.

The J gene is TRBJ1-2, the V gene TRBV28; 10 nucleotides align to TRBD1. Trimming took 6 bases from V and 2 from J; bases not matched to a gene: 3. CDR3 length: 14 amino acids. Germline CDR1 MDHEN, CDR2 SYDVKM. The CDR3 loop reads CASSPTGGNYGYTF. The CDR3 DNA is TGTGCCAGCAGCCCGACAGGGGGCAACTATGGCTACACCTTC.

This clone was observed a handful of times. The V and J genes are TRBV20-1 and TRBJ2-7; TRBD2 matches 12 bases. After removal of 3 bases from V and 2 bases from J, the junction contained 5 bases not matched to a gene. This CDR3 comprises 15 residues. The germline CDR1 and CDR2 sequences are DFQATT and SNEGSKA (reference sequence). CDR3 in DNA: TGCAGTGCTAGTCCCCCTAGCGGGGGGGCCTACGAGCAGTACTTC. This translates into CSASPPSGGAYEQYF.

V is TRBV10-3 and J is TRBJ2-7; 9 nucleotides align to TRBD1. This CDR3 region has 14 residues. J gave up 3 bases and V 7 bases, and 7 bases lay outside the gene matches. The germline CDR1 and CDR2 sequences are ENHRY and SYGVKD. This CDR3 is CAIKPGQGGYEQYF. In nucleotides, the CDR3 is TGTGCCATCAAGCCGGGACAGGGAGGCTACGAGCAGTACTTC.

The V and J genes are TRBV9 and TRBJ2-7; D is perhaps TRBD2 (5 bases). Trimming pared 0 bases from V and 4 bases from J, leaving 11 bases between. This CDR3 is built from 14 residues. Germline V lookup: CDR1 SGDLS, CDR2 YYNGEE. CDR3 in amino acids: CASSVVASSYEQYF. CDR3 in DNA: TGTGCCAGCAGCGTAGTCGCTAGCTCTTACGAGCAGTACTTC.

The rearrangement links TRBV5-1 to TRBJ2-5, with a possible D match to TRBD2 (5 bases). Trimming removed 1 base from V and 0 bases from J, with 13 bases in between. The CDR3 loop spans 16 amino acids. Per the germline V gene, CDR1 is SGHRS and CDR2 is YFSETQ. As DNA, the CDR3 is TGCGCCAGCAGCTTGCGTTTCGCGGGTAACCAAGAGACCCAGTACTTC. It codes for CASSLRFAGNQETQYF.

The rearrangement links TRBV5-8 to TRBJ2-5; TRBD2 might be the D (6 bases). Germline V gene sequence: CDR1 SGHTS, CDR2 YDEGEE. V lost 3 bases and J lost 5, with 20 bases in between. The CDR3 loop spans 16 amino acids. The CDR3 DNA follows: TGTGCCAGCAGCTGGCGGGCTGGGGAGGTAGGCGAGACCCAGTACTTC. Encoded protein: CASSWRAGEVGETQYF.

The V gene is TRBV11-2, the J gene TRBJ1-5; TRBD1 might be the D (6 bases). Trimming took 6 bases from V and 4 from J, leaving 7 bases between them. There are 12 residues in the CDR3. Germline lookup yields CDR1 SGHAT and CDR2 FQNNGV. The CDR3 DNA sequence: TGTGCCAGCAGGACAGGTAATCAGCCCCAGCATTTT. Amino acid sequence: CASRTGNQPQHF. The variable domain in full, completed from reference TRBV11-2 and TRBJ1-5, reads EAGVAQSPRYKIIEKRQSVAFWCNPISGHATLYWYQQILGQGPKLLIQFQNNGVVDDSQLPKDRFSAERLKGVDSTLKIQPAKLEDSAVYLCASRTGNQPQHFGDGTRLSIL.

This chain connects TRBV28 to TRBJ1-2, with D perhaps matching TRBD1 (6 bases). Germline V CDR1 and CDR2: MDHEN, SYDVKM. The germline V and J ends were trimmed by 8 bases and 8 bases, with 18 bases remaining between them. CDR3 length: 13 amino acids. Written as DNA, the CDR3 is TGTGCCAGCGCCCGGGACACCCCGCGGGGCTACACCTTC. Residues: CASARDTPRGYTF.

V is TRBV5-6 and J is TRBJ1-2; D remains ambiguous. Germline V gene sequence: CDR1 SGHDT, CDR2 YYEEEE. The germline V and J ends were trimmed by 0 bases and 8 bases, with 11 bases remaining between them. CDR3 length equals 13 residues. CDR3 amino acids: CASSLVRLEGYTF. The CDR3 DNA sequence: TGTGCCAGCAGCTTGGTCAGGCTTGAGGGCTACACCTTC.

V usage is TRBV6-6 and J usage is TRBJ1-4, with D possibly being TRBD1 (5 bases). V dropped 2 bases and J dropped 3 bases, with 7 bases sitting between them. Germline V gives CDR1 MNHNY, CDR2 SVGAGI (reference sequence). CDR3 length: 14 amino acids. The CDR3 DNA is TGTGCCAGCAGTTACGACAGACCTAATGAAAAACTGTTTTTT. Amino acid sequence: CASSYDRPNEKLFF.

Only one count was recorded for this clone. The V gene is TRBV6-5, the J gene TRBJ2-7; D may be TRBD1 (5 bases). The germline V and J ends were trimmed by 6 bases and 2 bases, with 11 bases remaining between them. The CDR3 is 13 amino acids. Germline loops: CDR1 MNHEY, CDR2 SVGAGI. CDR3 sequence reads: CASRLEDTYEQYF. CDR3 coding DNA: TGTGCCAGCAGGCTTGAGGACACCTACGAGCAGTACTTC.

CDR3 nucleotide sequence: TGCGCCAGCAGCCCGGAGCCGGGATCACGGCCCCAGCATTTT. Its translation is CASSPEPGSRPQHF. The V and J genes are TRBV5-1 and TRBJ1-5; D gene ambiguous. The V and J ends lost 4 bases and 9 bases respectively, with 17 bases between them. Germline CDR1 reads SGHRS; CDR2 reads YFSETQ. The CDR3 has 14 amino acids.

The chain recombines TRBV19 with TRBJ1-2; TRBD1 matches at 7 bases. The germline gives CDR1 LNHDA, CDR2 SQIVND (reference sequence). This CDR3 is 16 amino acids long. With 7 bases clipped from V and 6 bases from J, the junction kept 17 bases outside the gene matches. The CDR3, as DNA: TGTGCCAGTACCACACGTTCTCACAGGGGTGGCGATGGCTACACCTTC. As protein: CASTTRSHRGGDGYTF.

The chain links TRBV4-2 to TRBJ2-1; D not resolved. CDR1 and CDR2 from the germline V gene are LGHNA and YNFKEQ. Trimming removed 0 bases at V and 8 bases at J, with 8 bases between. The CDR3 covers 13 residues. The CDR3 sequence: CASSQDGDDEQFF. For the CDR3, the DNA is TGTGCCAGCAGCCAAGACGGAGACGATGAGCAGTTCTTC.

The chain has TRBV18 and TRBJ1-6, with 10 bases lining up with TRBD1. The V segment lost 2 bases and the J segment 9 bases; nucleotides outside the gene matches: 10. CDR1 is KGHSH, CDR2 LQKENI, per germline. The CDR3 consists of 17 residues. This CDR3 reads CASSPSRDRGGSSPLHF. The CDR3 DNA is TGTGCCAGCTCACCAAGTAGGGACAGGGGTGGCAGTTCACCCCTCCACTTT.